This is a list of T cell receptor beta chains from one sample in a study of shared clonotypes between healthy human individuals. TCRdb's table, derived via immunoSEQ multiplex PCR, lists solely in-frame clones and lacks some. The table has around 2.3 million clones, almost 96% seen once. Sample: naive CD4+ T cells sorted from blood. The receptors here all came from a man aged 18 to 30 in good health. Both conserved end residues are part of each CDR3. Each record gives: CDR3 length, clone size, V gene, D gene, J gene, CDR3 protein, CDR3 DNA. The D gene is left open where the match is weak. Rows may omit the clone size; those that give it use once, few, many or a size class.

>15|-|TRBV19|TRBD2|TRBJ2-7
CASSRMPSGSYEQYF
TGTGCCAGTAGCCGTATGCCTAGCGGGAGTTACGAGCAGTACTTC
>14|-|TRBV9|-|TRBJ1-1
CASSQRLSNTEAFF
TGTGCCAGCAGTCAGAGGTTGTCGAACACTGAAGCTTTCTTT
>12|-|TRBV5-4|-|TRBJ1-4
CASSLSNEKLFF
TGTGCCAGCAGCTTGTCTAATGAAAAACTGTTTTTT
>15|-|TRBV7-2|TRBD1|TRBJ1-1
CASSFGTAPAGEAFF
TGTGCCAGCAGCTTCGGGACAGCCCCGGCGGGAGAAGCTTTCTTT
>12|-|TRBV14|-|TRBJ2-1
CASSHRFSEQFF
TGTGCCAGCAGTCATCGGTTCAGTGAGCAGTTCTTC
>14|-|TRBV6-1|TRBD1|TRBJ2-1
CASSWTGAVNEQFF
TGTGCCAGCAGCTGGACAGGGGCTGTTAATGAGCAGTTCTTC
>13|-|TRBV27|TRBD2|TRBJ2-2
CAGRASGTGELFF
TGTGCCGGTCGGGCTAGCGGCACCGGGGAGCTGTTTTTT
>15|-|TRBV10-3|-|TRBJ2-2
CAISGQVDSTGELFF
TGTGCCATCAGTGGTCAGGTGGATTCAACCGGGGAGCTGTTTTTT
>17|once|TRBV9|-|TRBJ2-6
CASSVEVRGSGANVLTF
TGTGCCAGCAGCGTAGAGGTCAGGGGCTCCGGGGCCAACGTCCTGACTTTC
>15|-|TRBV2|TRBD1|TRBJ2-7
CASSTNTGGVGEQYF
TGTGCCAGCAGTACTAACACAGGGGGAGTGGGCGAGCAGTACTTC
>15|-|TRBV7-9|-|TRBJ2-3
CASSLKGRDTDTQYF
TGTGCCAGCAGCTTGAAAGGTCGGGACACAGATACGCAGTATTTT
>16|-|TRBV6-1|TRBD2|TRBJ2-3
CASSERLAGVTDTQYF
TGTGCCAGCAGTGAAAGATTAGCGGGCGTCACAGATACGCAGTATTTT
>15|-|TRBV5-6|-|TRBJ1-3
CASSLGTASGNTIYF
TGTGCCAGCAGCTTGGGGACAGCCTCTGGAAACACCATATATTTT
>16|-|TRBV19|TRBD1|TRBJ2-2
CASSSFRTGVTGELFF
TGTGCCAGTAGTAGTTTTAGGACAGGGGTCACCGGGGAGCTGTTTTTT
>13|-|TRBV29-1|TRBD1|TRBJ1-2
CSVEGRDRDGYTF
TGCAGCGTTGAAGGACGGGACAGGGATGGCTACACCTTC
>13|-|TRBV7-2|TRBD1|TRBJ1-2
CASSGGDSYGYTF
TGTGCCAGCAGCGGAGGGGACAGCTATGGCTACACCTTC
>15|-|TRBV9|-|TRBJ1-3
CASSVEGGSGNTIYF
TGTGCCAGCAGCGTAGAGGGGGGGTCTGGAAACACCATATATTTT
>15|-|TRBV15|-|TRBJ2-7
CATSRDMGLTYEQYF
TGTGCCACCAGCAGAGATATGGGTCTCACCTACGAGCAGTACTTC
>14|-|TRBV27|TRBD1|TRBJ1-1
CASSFRDSHTEAFF
TGTGCCAGCAGTTTCCGGGACAGTCACACTGAAGCTTTCTTT
>14|few|TRBV2|-|TRBJ2-1
CASSPRVSYNEQFF
TGTGCCAGCAGTCCCAGGGTTTCCTACAATGAGCAGTTCTTC
>15|-|TRBV18|-|TRBJ2-2
CASSPRGPNTGELFF
TGTGCCAGCTCACCAAGGGGTCCGAACACCGGGGAGCTGTTTTTT
>13|-|TRBV11-2|-|TRBJ2-5
CASSFSMGETQYF
TGTGCCAGCAGCTTCTCTATGGGTGAGACCCAGTACTTC
>12|few|TRBV10-2|-|TRBJ1-1
CASSHGSAEAFF
TGCGCCAGCAGTCACGGGAGTGCTGAAGCTTTCTTT
>11|-|TRBV11-2|-|TRBJ2-7
CASTHGYEQYF
TGTGCCAGCACCCACGGCTACGAGCAGTACTTC
>16|-|TRBV4-1|-|TRBJ2-5
CASSHGRRDTQETQYF
TGCGCCAGCAGCCATGGGCGACGGGACACACAAGAGACCCAGTACTTC
>13|-|TRBV14|-|TRBJ1-6
CASTERYNSPLHF
TGTGCCAGCACGGAACGCTATAATTCACCCCTCCACTTT
>14|-|TRBV7-2|-|TRBJ2-1
CASSSGRNNNEQFF
TGTGCCAGCAGCTCGGGACGGAATAACAATGAGCAGTTCTTC